This T cell receptor beta chain was recovered during a study of identical twins. Template switching introduced a universal primer site, and the cDNA bore unique molecular identifiers. One entry per CDR3 protein results from TCRdb running MiXCR on the 5' RACE reads. Found here are about 240,000 distinct CDR3 sequences, 10% of them singletons; the top ten hold 9% to 10%. Study conclusions and caveats: The study found excess low generation probability among twin-shared out-of-frame alpha sequences.

This clonotype turned up a few times. The antigen remains unidentified. The germline V gene encodes CDR1 SGHAT and CDR2 FQNNGV. This CDR3 contains 14 residues. V gave up 1 base and J gave up 5 bases, with 10 bases separating them. The clonotype comes from a man aged 50 to 59 in good health. Sequencing was performed on memory T cells sorted from blood. This chain joins TRBV11-2 and TRBJ2-3, with a weak D call TRBD1 (5 bases). CDR3 DNA sequence: TGTGCCAGCAGCTTAGCCAGGGTAGGAGATACGCAGTATTTT. Amino acids: CASSLARVGDTQYF.